This TCR beta chain was sequenced for a study of blood T cells in healthy people across ages. Study details: For every two T cells, template switching captured about one barcoded beta molecule.

Total RNA, at least 6 micrograms per sample, was extracted from PBMCs. A second PCR, run for about 7 to 11 cycles, used a sample-barcoded 5' primer plus a J-beta primer mix. TCRdb itself ran the 5' RACE reads through MiXCR, one entry per CDR3 protein. The table shows about 1.5 million distinct CDR3 sequences, with less than 45% occurring only once. The V and J ends lost 1 base and 6 bases respectively, with 13 bases between them. This CDR3 has 15 residues. Looked up from germline, CDR1 is LGHDT and CDR2 is YNNKEL (reference sequence). This clonotype was counted only a few times. J is TRBJ2-1 and V is TRBV3-1; maybe TRBD1 (5 bases). Sequencing input: blood. This clonotype was sampled from a young woman in good health. The CDR3 DNA sequence: TGTGCCAGCAGCCAAGCTCCAGGGAAGGTCAATGAGCAGTTCTTC. Translation: CASSQAPGKVNEQFF.